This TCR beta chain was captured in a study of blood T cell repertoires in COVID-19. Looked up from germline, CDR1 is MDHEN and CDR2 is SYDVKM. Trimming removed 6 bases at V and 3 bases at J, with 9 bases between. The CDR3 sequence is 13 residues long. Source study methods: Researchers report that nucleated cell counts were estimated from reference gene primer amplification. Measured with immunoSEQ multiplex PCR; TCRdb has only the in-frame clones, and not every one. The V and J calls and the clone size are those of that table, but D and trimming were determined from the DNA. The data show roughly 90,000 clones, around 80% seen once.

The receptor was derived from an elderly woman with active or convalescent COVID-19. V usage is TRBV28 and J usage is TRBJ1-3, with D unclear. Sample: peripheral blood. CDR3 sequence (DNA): TGTGCCAGCAGGGCAACTAATGGAAACACCATATATTTT. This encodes CASRATNGNTIYF.